This is a list of T cell receptor beta chains from one sample in a study of blood T cell repertoires in COVID-19. Clones were sequenced by immunoSEQ multiplex PCR, and TCRdb holds only the in-frame ones, with some missing. The sample lists tens of thousands of clones; roughly 86% were seen once. The sequencing sample was made of peripheral blood. The origin of the receptors is a human donor in a cohort sampled during active COVID-19. The donor label of this sample is uncertain. CDR3s include the opening cysteine and the closing phenylalanine or tryptophan. The D gene is left open where the match is weak. Size is stated for part of the rows, as once, few or many counts, or as a class when the clone is expanded.

.	13	TRBV29-1	TRBJ2-3	.	CSVGGTYTDTQYF	TGCAGCGTAGGTGGGACTTACACAGATACGCAGTATTTT
.	13	TRBV11-3	TRBJ2-7	.	CASSLANSYEQYF	TGTGCCAGCAGCTTAGCCAACTCCTACGAGCAGTACTTC
.	13	TRBV12-5	TRBJ1-4	.	CASATLMGEKLFF	TGTGCTAGTGCCACCCTCATGGGCGAAAAACTGTTTTTT
TRBD1	14	TRBV4-1	TRBJ2-1	.	CASSPSGGRDEQFF	TGCGCCAGCAGCCCATCAGGGGGTCGCGATGAGCAGTTCTTC
TRBD2	17	TRBV15	TRBJ2-1	.	CATSRDTGLAGVNEQFF	TGTGCCACCAGCAGAGACACCGGACTAGCGGGAGTCAATGAGCAGTTCTTC
.	13	TRBV10-2	TRBJ1-3	.	CASWTLSGNTIYF	TGCGCCAGCTGGACTCTTTCTGGAAACACCATATATTTT
TRBD2	19	TRBV5-1	TRBJ2-6	.	CASGKTSGRTSSGANVLTF	TGCGCCAGCGGTAAAACTAGCGGGAGGACCAGCTCTGGGGCCAACGTCCTGACTTTC
TRBD1	14	TRBV13	TRBJ2-7	.	CASRPGTGIYEQYF	TGTGCCAGCAGGCCCGGGACAGGGATCTACGAGCAGTACTTC
TRBD2	16	TRBV19	TRBJ2-3	.	CASSPGLAGSTDTQYF	TGTGCCAGTAGTCCGGGACTAGCGGGATCCACAGATACGCAGTATTTT
.	14	TRBV11-3	TRBJ1-3	few	CASSQGASGNTIYF	TGTGCCAGCAGCCAAGGAGCCTCTGGAAACACCATATATTTT
.	14	TRBV14	TRBJ1-2	.	CASSPYAGDYGYTF	TGTGCCAGCAGCCCCTACGCAGGGGACTATGGCTACACCTTC
.	15	TRBV5-4	TRBJ1-3	.	CASSLRGGSGNTIYF	TGTGCCAGCAGCTTGAGGGGGGGCAGTGGAAACACCATATATTTT
.	15	TRBV7-6	TRBJ2-1	once	CASSPSESTYNEQFF	TGTGCCAGCAGCCCCTCGGAGTCCACCTACAATGAGCAGTTCTTC
TRBD1	13	TRBV7-9	TRBJ1-1	few	CASSFRDRELAFF	TGTGCCAGCAGCTTCCGGGACAGGGAGTTAGCTTTCTTT
TRBD2	16	TRBV10-3	TRBJ2-3	.	CAISGSGTSGSDTQYF	TGTGCCATCAGTGGGTCCGGGACTAGCGGGAGTGATACGCAGTATTTT
TRBD1	15	TRBV9	TRBJ1-3	.	CASSPTGGVGNTIYF	TGTGCCAGCAGCCCGACAGGGGGCGTTGGAAACACCATATATTTT
TRBD2	16	TRBV2	TRBJ2-1	.	CASSEGSGASYNEQFF	TGTGCCAGCAGTGAAGGTAGCGGGGCGTCTTACAATGAGCAGTTCTTC
TRBD1	14	TRBV19	TRBJ1-5	.	CASTRQGSIQPQHF	TGTGCCAGTACTCGACAGGGGAGTATTCAGCCCCAGCATTTT
.	16	TRBV21-1	TRBJ2-7	.	CASSKGGQGTSYEQYF	TGTGCCAGCAGCAAAGGGGGACAGGGGACCTCCTACGAGCAGTACTTC
.	14	TRBV5-1	TRBJ2-1	.	CASSLLQGGYEQFF	TGCGCCAGCAGCTTGCTCCAGGGTGGGTATGAGCAGTTCTTC